This T cell receptor (beta chain) was identified during a study of cytomegalovirus exposure and HLA in healthy donors. Study context: For the approximately 360 genotyped donors, 81% fell within the Caucasian-associated ancestry cluster.

The primer mix had 60 Vbeta and 13 Jbeta primers. Here immunoSEQ multiplex PCR was the method, and the copy in TCRdb shows in-frame clones only, minus some. The sample has 220,000 or so clones, around four fifths seen once. This clone was seen more than once but under ten times. Its antigen is unknown. Regarding the study as a whole: Researchers reportedly found TCR beta sequences accurately predicted most subjects' HLA-A and HLA-B alleles. A later analysis linked a missense variant in DCLRE1C to the trimming of TCR beta V and J genes.

In nominal health when sampled, donors likely had unrecorded immune exposures nonetheless. Specimen: PBMCs. The TCR sequence derives from a woman aged 40 to 49 in good health and CMV-seronegative.

The CDR3 sequence: CASSYAGQLNEQFF. The CDR3 DNA follows: TGTGCCAGCAGTTACGCGGGGCAGCTCAATGAGCAGTTCTTC. The chain has TRBV6-5 and TRBJ2-1; TRBD2 might be the D (6 bases). The CDR3 loop spans 14 amino acids. Germline lookup yields CDR1 MNHEY and CDR2 SVGAGI. The germline V and J ends were trimmed by 2 bases and 6 bases, with 11 bases remaining between them.